These T cell receptor beta chains were read from a single sample in a study of T cells in tumors after PD-1 blockade. Profiling relied on immunoSEQ multiplex PCR, and the TCRdb table lists in-frame clones only, not all of them. The table shows 4,500 to 6,000 clones, with 66% occurring only once. The specimen was tumor tissue, collected before anti-PD-1 treatment. These receptor sequences come from a human donor with cutaneous squamous cell carcinoma. Each CDR3 is given with its conserved first and last residue. Fields, in order: V gene, J gene, CDR3 protein.

v_call: TRBV5-6
j_call: TRBJ1-6
cdr3_aa: CASSYYGQVNSPLHF

v_call: TRBV7-9
j_call: TRBJ1-4
cdr3_aa: CASSDGTDYNEKLFF

v_call: TRBV6-5
j_call: TRBJ2-1
cdr3_aa: CASSYDGGPNEQFF

v_call: TRBV7-9
j_call: TRBJ2-1
cdr3_aa: CASSGRDRNEQFF

v_call: TRBV6-5
j_call: TRBJ2-2
cdr3_aa: CASSYWGQKNTGELFF

v_call: TRBV13
j_call: TRBJ2-7
cdr3_aa: CASSSGQGEYEQYF

v_call: TRBV5-6
j_call: TRBJ2-7
cdr3_aa: CASSVTGDEQYF

v_call: TRBV5-6
j_call: TRBJ2-7
cdr3_aa: CASSLANYEQYF

v_call: TRBV7-2
j_call: TRBJ2-2
cdr3_aa: CASSLRGTNTGELFF

v_call: TRBV15
j_call: TRBJ2-5
cdr3_aa: CATSSILAGAQETQYF

v_call: TRBV20-1
j_call: TRBJ1-1
cdr3_aa: CSARGNTEAFF

v_call: TRBV5-1
j_call: TRBJ2-5
cdr3_aa: CASSFDRPQETQYF

v_call: TRBV30
j_call: TRBJ2-7
cdr3_aa: CASSGQGYEQYF

v_call: TRBV5-4
j_call: TRBJ2-2
cdr3_aa: CASSPLAGELFF

v_call: TRBV15
j_call: TRBJ2-3
cdr3_aa: CATSRSGFSTDTQYF

v_call: TRBV18
j_call: TRBJ1-4
cdr3_aa: CASSRRHGATNEKLFF

v_call: TRBV5-1
j_call: TRBJ2-3
cdr3_aa: CASSLDGTSGGAADTQYF

v_call: TRBV10-3
j_call: TRBJ1-2
cdr3_aa: CAISDLAGGYTF

v_call: TRBV29-1
j_call: TRBJ1-4
cdr3_aa: CSVVGGAFGEKLFF

v_call: TRBV7-9
j_call: TRBJ1-1
cdr3_aa: CASSLSGNTEAFF

v_call: TRBV4-2
j_call: TRBJ2-3
cdr3_aa: CASSYRLAESTDTQYF

v_call: TRBV5-1
j_call: TRBJ1-6
cdr3_aa: CASSLGSQGNNSPLHF

v_call: TRBV6-1
j_call: TRBJ1-1
cdr3_aa: CASSENLHFEAFF

v_call: TRBV4-1
j_call: TRBJ1-3
cdr3_aa: CASSQVGVGNTIYF

v_call: TRBV10-3
j_call: TRBJ2-5
cdr3_aa: CATLSVHKETQYF

v_call: TRBV7-9
j_call: TRBJ2-7
cdr3_aa: CASSPSSGTGETYEQYF

v_call: TRBV18
j_call: TRBJ2-3
cdr3_aa: CASSPRQGDTQYF

v_call: TRBV9
j_call: TRBJ1-6
cdr3_aa: CASSVGRYGPLHF

v_call: TRBV28
j_call: TRBJ2-7
cdr3_aa: CASSSLSGANYEQYF

v_call: TRBV28
j_call: TRBJ1-5
cdr3_aa: CASSSGGFGNQPQHF

v_call: TRBV29-1
j_call: TRBJ1-4
cdr3_aa: CSVPLPGLDEKLFF

v_call: TRBV6-6
j_call: TRBJ1-6
cdr3_aa: CASSYGITDYNSPLHF

v_call: TRBV3-1/TRBV3-2
j_call: TRBJ2-7
cdr3_aa: CASSQAQGGEQYF

v_call: TRBV4-1
j_call: TRBJ1-2
cdr3_aa: CASSPILGVGYTF

v_call: TRBV10-2
j_call: TRBJ1-1
cdr3_aa: CASRAGTGVNTEAFF

v_call: TRBV5-5
j_call: TRBJ2-7
cdr3_aa: CASSYTWAGVEQYF

v_call: TRBV2
j_call: TRBJ1-5
cdr3_aa: CASSRGQGAWGPQHF

v_call: TRBV12-3/TRBV12-4
j_call: TRBJ2-1
cdr3_aa: CASSLIRQQQFF

v_call: TRBV15
j_call: TRBJ2-5
cdr3_aa: CATSRPADGTETQYF

v_call: TRBV19
j_call: TRBJ2-3
cdr3_aa: CASSIGTSTDTQYF

v_call: TRBV5-4
j_call: TRBJ2-1
cdr3_aa: CASSPPDEGTYNEQFF

v_call: TRBV6-1
j_call: TRBJ2-2
cdr3_aa: CASSESYLTGELFF

v_call: TRBV7-9
j_call: TRBJ1-2
cdr3_aa: CASSLNAGINYGYTF

v_call: TRBV5-6
j_call: TRBJ2-5
cdr3_aa: CASSPGSLRQYF

v_call: TRBV18
j_call: TRBJ1-1
cdr3_aa: CASSAVGVSAFF

v_call: TRBV12-3/TRBV12-4
j_call: TRBJ2-2
cdr3_aa: CASRRQGPGELFF

v_call: TRBV2
j_call: TRBJ2-3
cdr3_aa: CASSDALAGGPDTQYF

v_call: TRBV5-4
j_call: TRBJ1-4
cdr3_aa: CASSPGTGQREKLFF

v_call: TRBV6-5
j_call: TRBJ2-3
cdr3_aa: CASKTKADTDTQYF

v_call: TRBV7-9
j_call: TRBJ2-2
cdr3_aa: CASSSPLAGHTGELFF

v_call: TRBV9
j_call: TRBJ1-1
cdr3_aa: CASSVRAGYTEAFF